Listed below are T cell receptor beta chains from one sample, sequenced in a study of STAT3 mutations in large granular lymphocyte leukemia. Produced via immunoSEQ multiplex PCR; TCRdb's table is partial and in-frame only. The sample includes about 19,000 clones, around 92% of them seen just once. The material sequenced was peripheral blood mononuclear cells. Every receptor here comes from a man in his 60s with T-cell large granular lymphocyte leukemia. Some clones in this sample may be carry-over from other donors' samples. Each CDR3 is given with its conserved first and last residue. A D gene is named only where the DNA matches it firmly. Size is omitted from some rows. Given values are once, few, many or a class for expanded clones.

clone_size	v_call	d_call	j_call	cdr3_aa	cdr3_nt
once	TRBV19	TRBD1	TRBJ1-5	CASSVTGGHQPQHF	TGTGCCAGTAGTGTGACAGGGGGACATCAGCCCCAGCATTTT
-	TRBV30	TRBD2	TRBJ2-5	CAWRFLRTRRGVTQYF	TGTGCCTGGAGGTTTCTCCGAACCCGACGGGGGGTGACCCAGTACTTC
-	TRBV6-5	-	TRBJ2-7	CASSYPAGPSYEQYF	TGTGCCAGCAGTTACCCAGCAGGGCCCTCCTACGAGCAGTACTTC
-	TRBV7-6	-	TRBJ2-7	CASSSEEAIQYF	TGTGCCAGCAGCTCCGAGGAGGCGATACAGTACTTC
-	TRBV15	-	TRBJ2-7	CATSRGWQGEYEQYF	TGTGCCACCAGCAGAGGCTGGCAGGGAGAGTACGAGCAGTACTTC
-	TRBV5-1	TRBD1	TRBJ2-3	CASSLPPGQSTDTQYF	TGCGCCAGCAGCTTGCCACCGGGACAGAGCACAGATACGCAGTATTTT
-	TRBV6-5	-	TRBJ1-2	CASSEGVRGYGYTF	TGTGCCAGCAGCGAGGGGGTAAGGGGCTATGGCTACACCTTC
-	TRBV5-1	-	TRBJ1-1	CASSMTGLETEAFF	TGCGCCAGCAGCATGACAGGACTCGAGACTGAAGCTTTCTTT
-	TRBV6-5	TRBD2	TRBJ2-7	CASSSSSGTYEQYF	TGTGCCAGCAGTTCTTCTAGCGGGACCTACGAGCAGTACTTC
-	TRBV2	-	TRBJ2-3	CASENWGELSADTQYF	TGTGCCAGTGAGAACTGGGGGGAGCTCAGTGCAGATACGCAGTATTTT
-	TRBV30	-	TRBJ2-1	CAWSVSGAQNEQFF	TGTGCCTGGAGTGTCTCGGGGGCTCAGAATGAGCAGTTCTTC
-	TRBV28	TRBD2	TRBJ2-4	CASSPLAVLAKNIQYF	TGTGCCAGCAGTCCACTAGCGGTCTTAGCCAAAAACATTCAGTACTTC
-	TRBV5-1	-	TRBJ2-3	CASSSASGPAQYF	TGCGCCAGCAGCTCCGCATCGGGCCCGGCGCAGTATTTT
-	TRBV5-1	TRBD1	TRBJ1-1	CASNDPGQGNTEAFF	TGCGCCAGCAACGACCCGGGACAGGGAAACACTGAAGCTTTCTTT
-	TRBV27	-	TRBJ2-7	CASSRPLGNEQYF	TGTGCCAGCAGCCGGCCCCTGGGTAACGAGCAGTACTTC
-	TRBV27	-	TRBJ2-7	CASSLLGTYEQYF	TGTGCCAGCAGTTTACTCGGGACCTACGAGCAGTACTTC
once	TRBV5-1	-	TRBJ2-3	CASSGGSPRDTQYF	TGCGCCAGCAGCGGGGGGTCCCCTCGGGATACGCAGTATTTT
-	TRBV5-1	TRBD1	TRBJ2-5	CASSLGQGIETQYF	TGCGCCAGCAGCTTGGGACAGGGAATAGAGACCCAGTACTTC
-	TRBV7-8	-	TRBJ1-3	CASSPSLAAGNTIYF	TGTGCCAGCAGCCCCAGCCTGGCGGCGGGAAACACCATATATTTT
-	TRBV7-2	-	TRBJ2-6	CASSPGSGANVLTF	TGTGCCAGCAGCCCAGGGTCTGGGGCCAACGTCCTGACTTTC
-	TRBV5-1	TRBD1	TRBJ1-2	CASSLYRGDDGYTF	TGCGCCAGCAGCTTGTACAGGGGCGACGATGGCTACACCTTC
-	TRBV4-3	TRBD1	TRBJ1-3	CASSQDRSSSSGNTIYF	TGCGCCAGCAGCCAGGACAGGAGTTCGAGCTCTGGAAACACCATATATTTT
-	TRBV14	TRBD2	TRBJ2-2	CASSWTSGRSGELFF	TGTGCCAGCAGCTGGACTAGCGGGAGATCCGGGGAGCTGTTTTTT
-	TRBV19	-	TRBJ2-7	CASRSGFPYEQYF	TGTGCCAGTAGATCAGGGTTTCCCTACGAGCAGTACTTC
-	TRBV7-9	-	TRBJ2-5	CASSLLGVEETQYF	TGTGCCAGCAGCTTACTAGGGGTGGAAGAGACCCAGTACTTC
-	TRBV7-2	-	TRBJ2-1	CASSSTTGSGDNEQFF	TGTGCCAGCAGCTCTACAACAGGTTCAGGGGACAATGAGCAGTTCTTC
-	TRBV2	-	TRBJ1-5	CASSAQGRDQPQHF	TGTGCCAGCAGTGCACAGGGACGGGATCAGCCCCAGCATTTT
-	TRBV7-9	-	TRBJ1-1	CASTKSAGAGNTEAFF	TGTGCCAGCACCAAATCAGCGGGGGCAGGAAACACTGAAGCTTTCTTT
-	TRBV5-1	TRBD1	TRBJ2-7	CASSHPEDRAHEQYF	TGCGCCAGCAGCCACCCGGAGGACAGGGCCCACGAGCAGTACTTC
once	TRBV4-3	-	TRBJ2-3	CASSQASARRDTQYF	TGCGCCAGCAGCCAAGCTAGCGCTAGGAGGGATACGCAGTATTTT
-	TRBV5-1	TRBD2	TRBJ2-3	CASSLALAGVASTDTQYF	TGCGCCAGCAGCTTGGCGCTAGCGGGAGTCGCTAGCACAGATACGCAGTATTTT
-	TRBV28	-	TRBJ2-5	CASSLFRGTQYF	TGTGCCAGCAGTTTGTTCCGTGGGACCCAGTACTTC
-	TRBV7-9	-	TRBJ2-7	CASSLRGTRGSYEQYF	TGTGCCAGCAGCTTGCGGGGTACTCGGGGCTCCTACGAGCAGTACTTC
-	TRBV9	TRBD2	TRBJ2-5	CASSVGGRAGETQYF	TGTGCCAGCAGCGTAGGGGGGAGGGCCGGGGAGACCCAGTACTTC
-	TRBV30	TRBD2	TRBJ2-1	CAWRRAGVNYNEQFF	TGTGCCTGGAGAAGGGCGGGAGTAAACTACAATGAGCAGTTCTTC
once	TRBV6-5	TRBD2	TRBJ2-3	CASSYSSSGSTDTQYF	TGTGCCAGCAGTTATTCTTCTAGCGGGAGCACAGATACGCAGTATTTT
-	TRBV4-3	-	TRBJ2-3	CASSQEVNQNTQYF	TGCGCCAGCAGCCAAGAGGTTAACCAAAATACGCAGTATTTT
-	TRBV7-9	-	TRBJ2-6	CASSLAVGSPNSGANVLTF	TGTGCCAGCAGCTTAGCGGTAGGCAGCCCTAACTCTGGGGCCAACGTCCTGACTTTC
-	TRBV7-2	-	TRBJ1-3	CASSPGTDRSGNTIYF	TGTGCCAGCAGCCCCGGGACGGATCGCTCTGGAAACACCATATATTTT
-	TRBV30	-	TRBJ2-3	CAWGGSTDTQYF	TGTGCCTGGGGCGGGAGCACAGATACGCAGTATTTT
-	TRBV5-4	-	TRBJ2-3	CASTPDSTDTQYF	TGTGCCAGCACCCCGGACTCCACAGATACGCAGTATTTT
-	TRBV5-5	-	TRBJ1-5	CASSPQGGDQPQHF	TGTGCCAGCAGCCCCCAGGGAGGGGATCAGCCCCAGCATTTT
-	TRBV5-4	-	TRBJ2-5	CASSPYQETQYF	TGTGCCAGCAGCCCGTACCAAGAGACCCAGTACTTC
-	TRBV19	-	TRBJ2-1	CASSLGSSYNEQFF	TGTGCCAGTAGTTTAGGTAGCTCCTACAATGAGCAGTTCTTC
once	TRBV5-1	TRBD2	TRBJ2-4	CASSLGTSVAKNIQYF	TGCGCCAGCAGCTTGGGGACTAGCGTTGCCAAAAACATTCAGTACTTC
-	TRBV5-5	TRBD1	TRBJ1-2	CASSLEGRTGVGYTF	TGTGCCAGCAGCTTGGAGGGGCGGACAGGGGTCGGCTACACCTTC
-	TRBV4-3	TRBD2	TRBJ2-3	CASSQEAGLAGGMTQYF	TGCGCCAGCAGCCAAGAGGCCGGACTAGCGGGAGGGATGACGCAGTATTTT
-	TRBV28	-	TRBJ2-5	CASSSGTQYF	TGTGCCAGCAGTTCAGGGACCCAGTACTTC
-	TRBV7-2	TRBD2	TRBJ2-1	CAGATTSGYEQFF	TGTGCCGGAGCAACGACTAGCGGGTATGAGCAGTTCTTC
once	TRBV29-1	TRBD2	TRBJ2-3	CSVPRLADTQYF	TGCAGCGTTCCCCGACTAGCCGATACGCAGTATTTT
-	TRBV5-1	TRBD2	TRBJ2-7	CASSSILTSGSYEQYF	TGCGCCAGCAGCTCGATCTTGACTAGCGGGTCATACGAGCAGTACTTC
once	TRBV5-1	TRBD2	TRBJ2-3	CASSLELAGETQYF	TGCGCCAGCAGCTTGGAACTAGCGGGAGAAACGCAGTATTTT
-	TRBV9	TRBD1	TRBJ1-5	CASAPTGEYAAQHF	TGTGCCAGCGCCCCGACAGGGGAATATGCTGCCCAGCATTTT
-	TRBV5-1	TRBD1	TRBJ2-1	CASSLPTGGNEQFF	TGCGCCAGCAGCCTCCCGACAGGGGGCAATGAGCAGTTCTTC
-	TRBV19	TRBD2	TRBJ2-1	CASRVAGGLNEQFF	TGTGCCAGTAGGGTAGCGGGAGGGTTAAATGAGCAGTTCTTC
-	TRBV30	-	TRBJ1-1	CASHRVLGEAFF	TGTGCCTCCCACAGGGTATTGGGTGAAGCTTTCTTT
-	TRBV6-6	TRBD1	TRBJ2-3	CASSSPPRQGTDTQYF	TGTGCCAGCAGTTCCCCCCCTCGACAGGGAACAGATACGCAGTATTTT